This record covers a single TCR beta chain. Germline and junction disagree at one end, which may indicate a read error. Only in-frame clones appear in the TCRdb table, and some are missing; sequencing was by immunoSEQ multiplex PCR. The sample carries 85,000 to 95,000 clones, approximately 86% recorded once. The sample is drawn from a study of blood T cell repertoires in COVID-19. Germline V gives CDR1 SGDLS, CDR2 YYNGEE. The CDR3 is 14 amino acids. The rearrangement joins TRBV9 to TRBJ2-4; tentatively, D is TRBD2 (7 bases). The sequenced sample consisted of peripheral blood. This TCR was recovered from an elderly woman with acute or convalescent COVID-19. Here the CDR3 DNA reads TGTGCCAGCAGCGCGGGGGGCCCCAAAAACATTCAGTACTTT. Its translation: CASSAGGPKNIQYF.